This is a list of T cell receptor beta chains from one sample in a study of T cell responses to AZD1222 COVID-19 vaccine. The data were produced by immunoSEQ multiplex PCR, yet TCRdb's version contains in-frame clones alone and is incomplete. The data hold about 140,000 clones, with about 92% observed a single time. The input for sequencing was peripheral blood, taken after recovery from COVID-19. These receptors all come from an adult who had recovered from COVID-19. The CDR3 runs from the conserved cysteine through the conserved F or W. The D gene is left open where the match is weak. Only part of the rows carry a size: once, few, many, or a class if the clone is expanded.

j_gene	abundance	v_gene	d_gene	CDR3nt	CDR3aa
TRBJ1-1	once	TRBV18	NA	TGTGCCAGCTCACCACCAGGTACGAGGAACACTGAAGCTTTCTTT	CASSPPGTRNTEAFF
TRBJ2-3	NA	TRBV24-1	TRBD2	TGTGCCACCAGTGACCCCAGACTAGCGGGACGCAGCACAGATACGCAGTATTTT	CATSDPRLAGRSTDTQYF
TRBJ2-1	NA	TRBV4-1	NA	TGCGCCAGCAGCCACTTAGAAACAAATGAGCAGTTCTTC	CASSHLETNEQFF
TRBJ2-7	once	TRBV6-5	NA	TGTGCCAGCAGTCTGAACAGGGTGAGCGCCTACGAGCAGTACTTC	CASSLNRVSAYEQYF
TRBJ2-7	NA	TRBV28	TRBD1	TGTGCCAGCAGTTCCCCGCTGAGGGGGCTCTCCTACGAGCAGTACTTC	CASSSPLRGLSYEQYF
TRBJ2-7	NA	TRBV10-2	TRBD2	TGCGCCAGCAGTCCGCCGCAACTAGCGGGACTGGACGAGCAGTACTTC	CASSPPQLAGLDEQYF
TRBJ1-6	NA	TRBV9	NA	TGTGCCAGCAGCCATCACAGCAGCTCCTATAATTCACCCCTCCACTTT	CASSHHSSSYNSPLHF
TRBJ2-7	few	TRBV4-2	TRBD2	TGTGCCAGCAGCCAAGATCCCGGGACTACCACCTACGAGCAGTACTTC	CASSQDPGTTTYEQYF
TRBJ1-3	NA	TRBV4-1	NA	TGCGCCAGCAGCTCAGGCATCCAAAGCTCTGGAAACACCATATATTTT	CASSSGIQSSGNTIYF
TRBJ2-5	once	TRBV18	TRBD2	TGTGCCAGCTCACCACCGCCTAGCGGGAGGGAGACCCAGTACTTC	CASSPPPSGRETQYF
TRBJ2-7	NA	TRBV30	TRBD1	TGTGCCTGGAGTGTACCAGGAAGGGGGCTCTACGAGCAGTACTTC	CAWSVPGRGLYEQYF
TRBJ2-1	NA	TRBV27	NA	TGTGCCAGCAGTCCCGACAGGCAGGTTTGGGAGCAGTTCTTC	CASSPDRQVWEQFF
TRBJ2-7	NA	TRBV7-9	TRBD1	TGTGCCAGCAGCCGAAGACAGGGCGACTACGAGCAGTACTTC	CASSRRQGDYEQYF
TRBJ2-3	NA	TRBV7-2	NA	TGTGCCAGCAGCTTCATCACAAGGGCGCGAGGCACAGATACGCAGTATTTT	CASSFITRARGTDTQYF
TRBJ2-3	NA	TRBV28	NA	TGTGCCAGCAGTCCCCCGGGCCAGAAATTAGATACGCAGTATTTT	CASSPPGQKLDTQYF
TRBJ1-6	NA	TRBV6-5	TRBD1	TGTGCCAGCAGTTACGGACAGGGTGGTTCACCCCTCCACTTT	CASSYGQGGSPLHF
TRBJ1-1	NA	TRBV2	TRBD1	TGTGCCAGCGGGCAGGGGGCTCTGGCTGAAGCTTTCTTT	CASGQGALAEAFF
TRBJ2-1	NA	TRBV6-5	TRBD1	TGTGCCAGCAGGGGGGACAGGGGAGACAATGAGCAGTTCTTC	CASRGDRGDNEQFF
TRBJ1-4	NA	TRBV9	TRBD1	TGTGCCAGCAACCCGACAGGGACCCTTACAACTAATGAAAAACTGTTTTTT	CASNPTGTLTTNEKLFF
TRBJ1-3	NA	TRBV9	TRBD1	TGTGCCAGCAGCTCCTGGGACAGGGGAAACACCATATATTTT	CASSSWDRGNTIYF
TRBJ1-2	NA	TRBV19	TRBD1	TGTGCCAGTAGTGACAGGGAAGATGGCTACACCTTC	CASSDREDGYTF
TRBJ2-6	NA	TRBV15	NA	TGTGCCACCAGCAGAGATTTGGCAGGGAACACTGGGGCCAACGTCCTGACTTTC	CATSRDLAGNTGANVLTF
TRBJ1-2	NA	TRBV6-5	NA	TGTGCCAGCAGTACCAAGGGGTTAGGCTATGGCTACACCTTC	CASSTKGLGYGYTF
TRBJ2-7	NA	TRBV18	NA	TGTGCCAGCTCACCACTCCGGTACGAGCAGTACTTC	CASSPLRYEQYF
TRBJ1-2	NA	TRBV6-5	NA	TGTGCCAGCAGTTCACAGATTCTAGACTATGGCTACACCTTC	CASSSQILDYGYTF
TRBJ2-7	NA	TRBV6-1	NA	TGTGCCAGCAGTGAAGCGGGCCGTTGGGGGTTGGCGGTTTACGAGCAGTACTTC	CASSEAGRWGLAVYEQYF
TRBJ2-7	NA	TRBV4-1	NA	TGCGCCAGCAGCCTAGACCGGGCCTACGAGCAGTACTTC	CASSLDRAYEQYF
TRBJ2-7	NA	TRBV5-1	TRBD1	TGCGCCAGCAGCTTTACAGGGGGCGCTTTATCCTACGAGCAGTACTTC	CASSFTGGALSYEQYF
TRBJ1-6	few	TRBV28	NA	TGTGCCAGCAGTTTAGACAGGTCACCCCTCCACTTT	CASSLDRSPLHF
TRBJ2-1	NA	TRBV9	NA	TGTGCCAGCAGCGGACGGGATGAGCAGTTCTTC	CASSGRDEQFF
TRBJ2-6	NA	TRBV30	NA	TGTGCCTATGACCCCTCTGGGGCCAACGTCCTGACTTTC	CAYDPSGANVLTF
TRBJ1-5	NA	TRBV28	NA	TGTGCCAGCAGTGATCCGGAATTAAGGAGGGGCAATCAGCCCCAGCATTTT	CASSDPELRRGNQPQHF
TRBJ2-7	NA	TRBV14	TRBD1	TGTGCCAGCAGCGCTTCTCACAGGGGCGAGCAGTACTTC	CASSASHRGEQYF
TRBJ2-7	once	TRBV2	NA	TGTGCCAGCAGCCCTTGGGGGGAGTTACACCCCGCTTTGTACGAGCAGTACTTC	CASSPWGELHPALYEQYF
TRBJ2-1	NA	TRBV12-5	TRBD2	TGTGCTAGTGCCCCGGGACTAGCGGGAAGCTCCTACAATGAGCAGTTCTTC	CASAPGLAGSSYNEQFF
TRBJ2-3	NA	TRBV2	TRBD1	TGTGCCAGCAAAATCGGGACAGGGAGCACAGATACGCAGTATTTT	CASKIGTGSTDTQYF
TRBJ1-5	NA	TRBV10-1	NA	TGCGCCAGCAGTGAGTCGGGTCAGCCCCAGCATTTT	CASSESGQPQHF
TRBJ2-7	NA	TRBV6-4	NA	TGTGCCAGCAGTGACTCGACATTCGGGACGCCCGGGGACGAGCAGTACTTC	CASSDSTFGTPGDEQYF
TRBJ1-4	NA	TRBV27	NA	TGTGCCAGCAGTTTGTCCGCAAATGAAAAACTGTTTTTT	CASSLSANEKLFF